One sample yielded the 31 T cell receptor beta chains listed below, sequenced in a study of identical twins. TCRdb re-called the 5' RACE reads through MiXCR, storing one row per CDR3 protein. The data show hundreds of thousands of distinct CDR3 sequences, under 10% seen once. This sample was also put to use in a study of yellow fever vaccine responses in identical twins.

Specimen: memory (CD45RO+) T cells sorted from blood. The receptors here all came from a woman aged 18-29 years in good health.

This clonotype was detected a few times. The V call is TRBV7-2, the J call TRBJ2-7; D not resolved. The CDR3 has 15 residues. The germline V gene encodes CDR1 SGHTA and CDR2 FQGNSA. V was shortened by 0 bases and J by 2 bases, with 11 bases between the two germline ends. DNA for the CDR3: TGTGCCAGCAGCTTAGCCCGGACGGCTACCTACGAGCAGTACTTC. This codes for CASSLARTATYEQYF. Together with reference TRBV7-2 and TRBJ2-7, the CDR3 gives the full variable domain: GAGVSQSPSNKVTEKGKDVELRCDPISGHTALYWYRQSLGQGLEFLIYFQGNSAPDKSGLPSDRFSAERTGGSVSTLTIQRTQQEDSAVYLCASSLARTATYEQYFGPGTRLTVT.

The chain joins TRBV28 to TRBJ1-2; a weak D match, TRBD1 (5 bases). Trimming pared 3 bases from V and 8 bases from J, leaving 7 bases between. CDR1 is MDHEN and CDR2 is SYDVKM in the germline V gene. This CDR3 comprises 11 residues. The CDR3 region is CASSFKGGYTF. In DNA form, the CDR3 reads TGTGCCAGCAGTTTTAAGGGGGGCTACACCTTC.

This clonotype appeared a few times. The chain carries TRBV12-3 or TRBV12-4 and TRBJ2-3, with 9 bases that match TRBD2. This CDR3 spans 12 amino acids. With V trimmed by 6 bases and J by 10 bases, 5 bases remained unmatched. The CDR3 protein is CASRPTSGSQYF. CDR3 sequence (DNA): TGTGCCAGCAGGCCTACTAGCGGGTCGCAGTATTTT.

This clonotype has at least ten counts. J is TRBJ2-7 and V is TRBV5-5; 7 bases are shared with TRBD1. The ends lost 0 bases at V and 0 bases at J; junction bases unmatched: 6. The CDR3 consists of 16 residues. Germline V gene data show CDR1 as SGHKS and CDR2 as YYEKEE (reference sequence). The CDR3, as DNA: TGTGCCAGCAGCTTGGAAGACAGGGCGGCCTCCTACGAGCAGTACTTC. Its protein product is CASSLEDRAASYEQYF.

The gene calls are TRBV3-1 and TRBJ2-5, with 10 bases aligning to TRBD1. There are 16 residues in the CDR3. The germline V gene encodes CDR1 LGHDT and CDR2 YNNKEL (reference sequence). V lost 3 bases to trimming and J lost 2 bases; unmatched junction nucleotides: 6. DNA for the CDR3: TGTGCCAGCAGCCATCGGACAGGGGGAAGGCAAGAGACCCAGTACTTC. Translation gives CASSHRTGGRQETQYF.

This clonotype was seen more than once but under ten times. This chain links TRBV29-1 with TRBJ2-5; 7 bases match TRBD1. V lost 4 bases and J lost 2; bases outside the gene matches: 1. This CDR3 is 12 amino acids long. Germline CDR1 is SQVTM and CDR2 is ANQGSEA. Here the CDR3 reads CSVVRGQETQYF. CDR3 bases: TGCAGCGTTGTCAGGGGGCAAGAGACCCAGTACTTC.

In this sample, this clonotype turned up a few times. V and J are TRBV12-3 or TRBV12-4 and TRBJ1-6; D is perhaps TRBD1 (6 bases). CDR3 length equals 14 residues. V was shortened by 6 bases and J by 4 bases, with 10 bases between the two germline ends. The CDR3 here is CASSGTKYNSPLHF. CDR3 bases: TGTGCCAGCAGCGGGACAAAGTATAATTCACCCCTCCACTTT.

This clonotype was recorded many times. V gene TRBV13 combines with J gene TRBJ2-3; TRBD1 matches at 9 bases. Germline V gene lookup returns CDR1 PRHDT and CDR2 FYEKMQ (reference sequence). V lost 5 bases to trimming and J lost 2 bases; unmatched junction nucleotides: 8. CDR3 length: 16 residues. The chain's CDR3 is CASSLGTGTNTDTQYF. As DNA, the CDR3 is TGTGCCAGCAGCCTGGGGACAGGGACTAACACAGATACGCAGTATTTT.

The rearrangement joins TRBV5-6 to TRBJ1-6; weak D call: TRBD1 (6 bases). Germline-derived CDR1 and CDR2 are SGHDT and YYEEEE. This CDR3 region has 14 residues. The germline V and J ends were trimmed by 3 bases and 8 bases, with 12 bases remaining between them. As DNA, the CDR3 is TGTGCCAGCAGCTCCACAGGGTTCGATTCACCCCTCCACTTT. Residues: CASSSTGFDSPLHF.

This clonotype was detected only a few times. The chain carries TRBV11-2 and TRBJ2-5; a possible D gene is TRBD2 (6 bases). CDR3 length equals 17 residues. Germline CDR1 is SGHAT and CDR2 is FQNNGV. V was clipped by 1 base and J by 3 bases, with 18 bases between them. The CDR3 DNA sequence: TGTGCCAGCAGCTTAGTTGGGGGGACCGCATATGAAGAGACCCAGTACTTC. This encodes CASSLVGGTAYEETQYF. Filled out from reference TRBV11-2 and TRBJ2-5, the complete variable domain reads EAGVAQSPRYKIIEKRQSVAFWCNPISGHATLYWYQQILGQGPKLLIQFQNNGVVDDSQLPKDRFSAERLKGVDSTLKIQPAKLEDSAVYLCASSLVGGTAYEETQYFGPGTRLLVL.

This clonotype was recorded a few times. V usage is TRBV20-1 and J usage is TRBJ2-3; 12 nucleotides align to TRBD2. The CDR3 covers 18 residues. Germline V gene data show CDR1 as DFQATT and CDR2 as SNEGSKA (reference sequence). The trim removed 0 bases at V and 5 bases at J, leaving 12 bases unmatched. This chain's CDR3 is CSARDISLAGGHRDTQYF. CDR3 nucleotide sequence: TGCAGTGCTAGAGATATAAGCCTAGCGGGGGGGCATAGAGATACGCAGTATTTT.

This clonotype was observed a few times. The chain has TRBV19 and TRBJ2-1, with 8 positions matching TRBD1. The CDR3 runs to 14 residues. The germline V gene has CDR1 LNHDA and CDR2 SQIVND (reference sequence). J was trimmed by 5 bases and V by 4 bases; bases with no gene match: 4. The CDR3 here is CASSTGGLDNEQFF. CDR3 bases: TGTGCCAGTAGTACAGGGGGCCTGGACAATGAGCAGTTCTTC. The full variable domain, rest sourced from reference TRBV19 and TRBJ2-1, is DGGITQSPKYLFRKEGQNVTLSCEQNLNHDAMYWYRQDPGQGLRLIYYSQIVNDFQKGDIAEGYSVSREKKESFPLTVTSAQKNPTAFYLCASSTGGLDNEQFFGPGTRLTVL.

This rearrangement joins TRBV20-1 to TRBJ2-1; 8 bases align to TRBD1. Unmatched junction bases numbered 9, after V lost 1 base and J lost 7 bases. The CDR3 extends over 15 amino acids. CDR1 DFQATT and CDR2 SNEGSKA come from the germline V gene (reference sequence). This chain's CDR3 is CSARVWQGARNEQFF. The CDR3 coding sequence is TGCAGTGCTAGAGTTTGGCAGGGGGCTCGGAATGAGCAGTTCTTC.

This clonotype was seen ten or more times. The CDR3 sequence is CASTVGLAGVDTQYF. CDR3 DNA sequence: TGCGCCAGCACCGTGGGACTAGCGGGGGTAGATACGCAGTATTTT. This chain connects TRBV5-1 to TRBJ2-3, with 14 bases lining up with TRBD2. The CDR3 runs to 15 residues. Per the germline V gene, CDR1 is SGHRS and CDR2 is YFSETQ. The V and J ends lost 6 bases and 5 bases, in that order; junction bases with no gene match: 5.

This clonotype was seen only a few times. V and J are TRBV20-1 and TRBJ2-1, with TRBD2 identical over 11 bases. The germline gives CDR1 DFQATT, CDR2 SNEGSKA (reference sequence). This CDR3 has 18 amino acids. J lost 3 bases, V lost 0 bases, and 10 bases had no gene match. In nucleotides, the CDR3 is TGCAGTGCTAGAGATCTCGGGACTAGCGGCTACAACTACAATGAGCAGTTCTTC. Amino acids: CSARDLGTSGYNYNEQFF.

Many counts were recorded for this clonotype. CDR3 region: CASSLVAVTDTQYF. The DNA for the CDR3 is TGTGCCAGCAGTTTAGTGGCGGTCACAGATACGCAGTATTTT. This chain uses TRBV27 with TRBJ2-3; no clear D gene. V dropped 2 bases and J dropped 2 bases, with 8 bases sitting between them. CDR1 and CDR2 from the germline V gene are MNHEY and SMNVEV (reference sequence). The CDR3 sequence is 14 residues long.

This clonotype was observed a handful of times. The chain is built from TRBV12-5 and TRBJ2-7; the match to TRBD1 covers 7 bases. The CDR3 loop spans 13 amino acids. Germline CDR1 LGHNT, CDR2 FRNRAP. The V gene end was trimmed by 5 bases and the J gene end by 6 bases; junction bases not matched to a gene: 7. For the CDR3, the DNA is TGTGCTAGTGGTCCCCCAGGGGGACGCGAGCAGTACTTC. Its translation is CASGPPGGREQYF.

The chain joins TRBV29-1 to TRBJ2-7, with no clear D. The CDR3 sequence is 12 residues long. Germline V gives CDR1 SQVTM, CDR2 ANQGSEA. V lost 5 bases to trimming and J lost 1 base, with 9 bases between them. The CDR3: CSVRYGSYEQYF. CDR3 bases: TGCAGCGTTAGGTATGGGTCCTACGAGCAGTACTTC.

This clonotype was counted only a few times. This rearrangement joins TRBV12-3 or TRBV12-4 to TRBJ2-1; 13 bases line up with TRBD2. V shed 4 bases, J shed 6 bases, and the junction held 6 bases outside the gene matches. There are 16 residues in the CDR3. Written as DNA, the CDR3 is TGTGCCAGCAGTTCCACCGGACTAGCGGGAGTCAATGAGCAGTTCTTC. Amino acids: CASSSTGLAGVNEQFF.

This clonotype was seen at least ten times. The V call is TRBV5-6, the J call TRBJ2-5, with D possibly TRBD1 on 6 matching bases. The CDR3 runs to 14 residues. Germline V gene lookup returns CDR1 SGHDT and CDR2 YYEEEE. The V and J ends lost 3 bases and 4 bases respectively, with 13 bases between them. The CDR3 nucleotides are TGTGCCAGCAGCTGGAAGGGACAAGGAGAGACCCAGTACTTC. Translated, it gives CASSWKGQGETQYF.

This clonotype was seen repeatedly, ten times or more. This sequence joins TRBV7-2 and TRBJ1-2; D ambiguous. CDR1 is SGHTA and CDR2 is FQGNSA in the germline V gene. The CDR3 is 13 amino acids. Between the trimmed V and J ends, which lost 2 bases and 6 bases, there was a span of 10 bases. The CDR3 sequence: CASSLSPADGYTF. The CDR3 DNA reads TGTGCCAGCAGCTTATCCCCGGCGGATGGCTACACCTTC.

The chain couples TRBV6-2 or TRBV6-3 to TRBJ2-1; D is unclear. Germline CDR1 reads MNHEY; CDR2 reads SVGEGT. The CDR3 runs to 12 residues. V was trimmed by 7 bases and J by 7 bases, leaving 11 bases between them. The CDR3 loop is CASTSRKNEQFF. Here the CDR3 DNA reads TGTGCCAGCACCAGCCGGAAAAATGAGCAGTTCTTC.

In this sample, this clonotype turned up many times. The rearrangement links TRBV28 to TRBJ2-7, with 13 positions matching TRBD2. The CDR3 covers 16 residues. V was pared by 7 bases and J by 2 bases, with 8 bases of the junction left unmatched. Germline V gives CDR1 MDHEN, CDR2 SYDVKM. For the CDR3, the DNA is TGTGCCAGCACCCGAACCGGGACTAGCGGGACCTACGAGCAGTACTTC. As protein: CASTRTGTSGTYEQYF. Based on the CDR3 plus reference TRBV28 and TRBJ2-7, the full variable domain is DVKVTQSSRYLVKRTGEKVFLECVQDMDHENMFWYRQDPGLGLRLIYFSYDVKMKEKGDIPEGYSVSREKKERFSLILESASTNQTSMYLCASTRTGTSGTYEQYFGPGTRLTVT.

This clonotype was detected only a few times. The CDR3 DNA reads TGTGCCAGCAGCCTTACAAGACGCGGAAACACCATATATTTT. Its protein product is CASSLTRRGNTIYF. This chain joins TRBV14 and TRBJ1-3; D is undetermined. The CDR3 sequence is 14 residues long. Germline lookup yields CDR1 SGHDN and CDR2 FVKESK. V was pared by 4 bases and J by 4 bases, with 11 bases between. The whole variable domain, remainder taken from reference TRBV14 and TRBJ1-3, is EAGVTQFPSHSVIEKGQTVTLRCDPISGHDNLYWYRRVMGKEIKFLLHFVKESKQDESGMPNNRFLAERTGGTYSTLKVQPAELEDSGVYFCASSLTRRGNTIYFGEGSWLTVV.

In this sample, this clonotype turned up a few times. This chain uses TRBV18 with TRBJ2-3; 7 nucleotides agree with TRBD2. Germline values: CDR1 KGHSH, CDR2 LQKENI. This CDR3 region has 14 residues. Trimming took 0 bases from V and 4 from J; bases not matched to a gene: 1. CDR3 amino acids: CASSPPGGADTQYF. DNA for the CDR3: TGTGCCAGCTCACCACCGGGAGGGGCAGATACGCAGTATTTT.

This CDR3 is CATSEPSGSSYNEQFF. For the CDR3, the DNA is TGTGCCACCAGTGAACCTAGCGGCAGCTCCTACAATGAGCAGTTCTTC. J is TRBJ2-1 and V is TRBV24-1; TRBD2 matches at 7 bases. CDR1 and CDR2 from the germline V gene are KGHDR and SFDVKD. The CDR3 has 16 residues. The V segment lost 4 bases and the J segment 0 bases; nucleotides outside the gene matches: 5.

In this sample, this clonotype turned up many times. The V call is TRBV28, the J call TRBJ2-7; TRBD2 agrees at 9 bases. J gave up 2 bases and V 7 bases, and 9 bases lay outside the gene matches. Per the germline V gene, CDR1 is MDHEN and CDR2 is SYDVKM. The CDR3 is 15 amino acids. CDR3 sequence reads: CASTQSSGAAYEQYF. The CDR3 DNA follows: TGTGCCAGCACCCAGTCTAGCGGGGCAGCCTACGAGCAGTACTTC.

This clonotype was counted only a few times. V gene TRBV4-2 combines with J gene TRBJ2-7; D is ambiguous. The germline V and J ends were trimmed by 3 bases and 4 bases, with 16 bases remaining between them. CDR1 and CDR2 from the germline V gene are LGHNA and YNFKEQ. The CDR3 totals 15 residues. CDR3 protein: CASSQAPADGYEQYF. CDR3 bases: TGTGCCAGCAGCCAGGCGCCTGCAGATGGATACGAGCAGTACTTC.

In its sample, this clonotype was seen many times. The chain links TRBV5-1 to TRBJ2-1; 10 nucleotides align to TRBD2. The length of the CDR3 is 15 residues. Trimming took 6 bases from V and 8 from J; bases not matched to a gene: 11. CDR1 and CDR2 (germline): SGHRS, YFSETQ. For the CDR3, the DNA is TGCGCCAGCAATAGTCTAGCGGGAGTCCCCCATGAGCAGTTCTTC. Its protein product is CASNSLAGVPHEQFF.

The table lists this clonotype with many counts. This rearrangement joins TRBV25-1 to TRBJ2-7; D is uncertain. V was clipped by 4 bases and J by 6 bases, with 10 bases between them. This CDR3 region has 12 residues. The germline V gene encodes CDR1 MGHDK and CDR2 SYGVNS. The CDR3 DNA follows: TGTGCCAGCAGTGGCGGCAGGCGCGAGCAGTACTTC. Translated, it gives CASSGGRREQYF.

There are many counts of this clonotype. The chain couples TRBV7-8 to TRBJ2-7; TRBD1 matches at 7 bases. The ends lost 5 bases at V and 6 bases at J; junction bases unmatched: 7. The CDR3 sequence is 13 residues long. The V gene's germline CDR1 is SGHVS and CDR2 FQNEAQ. CDR3 bases: TGTGCCAGCAGCACGGGACAGTTCGGCGAGCAGTACTTC. It translates to CASSTGQFGEQYF. The full variable domain, its missing parts supplied by reference TRBV7-8 and TRBJ2-7, is GAGVSQSPRYKVAKRGQDVALRCDPISGHVSLFWYQQALGQGPEFLTYFQNEAQLDKSGLPSDRFFAERPEGSVSTLKIQRTQQEDSAVYLCASSTGQFGEQYFGPGTRLTVT.